This T cell receptor (beta chain) appears in the sequencing data of a study of shared clonotypes between healthy human individuals. Study-level information: Aged between 18 and 49, the donors were two women and a few men. Study-wide results and caveats: A limitation of the genetic and exposure-history diversity represented arose from few donors.

Clones were read by immunoSEQ multiplex PCR, and TCRdb kept only the in-frame ones, dropping some. This table has about 2.1 million clones, 93% appearing once. In germline, CDR1 is SGHNT, CDR2 YYREEE (reference sequence). The CDR3 is 20 amino acids. V shed 0 bases and J 4 bases; nucleotides not matched to a gene: 17. Only CD45RO-negative cells positively selected for CCR7 counted as naive CD8 cells, so terminally differentiated effector memory CD45RA+ cells were excluded. Details on this clone: The antigen is unknown.

The specimen sequenced was naive CD8+ T cells from PBMCs. The receptor's source is a man aged 18-30 years in good health. Some clones in this sample may be carry-over from other donors' samples. The J gene is TRBJ2-1, the V gene TRBV5-4, with 9 bases fitting TRBD1. The chain's CDR3 is CASSLEGSRWDRDLYNEQFF. In DNA, the CDR3 is TGTGCCAGCAGCTTGGAGGGGTCACGTTGGGACAGGGACCTGTACAATGAGCAGTTCTTC. Looking up the rest from reference TRBV5-4 and TRBJ2-1 gives the full variable domain: ETGVTQSPTHLIKTRGQQVTLRCSSQSGHNTVSWYQQALGQGPQFIFQYYREEENGRGNFPPRFSGLQFPNYSSELNVNALELDDSALYLCASSLEGSRWDRDLYNEQFFGPGTRLTVL.